Shown below are 8 T cell receptor beta chains from a single sample sequenced in a study of cytomegalovirus exposure and HLA in healthy donors (dated by TCRdb to the late 2010s). Receptors were amplified or captured by the immunoSEQ multiplex PCR assay. For the multiplex PCR, a mixture combining 60 forward primers for TCR Vbeta segments and 13 reverse primers for TCR Jbeta segments was used. TCRdb holds this immuneACCESS table with in-frame rearrangements only. Some clones are missing; in checked studies, unresolved V genes explain under half, and the rest has no known cause. Across this sample there are under 110,000 clones, with approximately 74% seen only once. The top ten constitute under 2% of the sample. Sequencing was performed on PBMCs. Every receptor here comes from a woman aged 40 to 50 in good health and CMV-seronegative.

This clone was found a few times. The chain couples TRBV12-1 to TRBJ2-3; TRBD2 was called by the table and not checked on the DNA. TRBV12-1 is recorded as a pseudogene. The CDR3 extends over 17 amino acids. CDR3 amino acids: CASSLEGGGASTDTQYF. CDR3 nucleotides: TGTGCCAGCAGCTTAGAAGGTGGCGGGGCTAGCACAGATACGCAGTATTTT.

CDR3 amino acids: CASSLPSVGGPGELFF. CDR3 coding DNA: TGTGCCAGCAGCTTACCCTCGGTCGGGGGGCCCGGGGAGCTGTTTTTT. The chain has TRBV7-2 and TRBJ2-2; D is possibly TRBD2 (7 bases). This CDR3 spans 16 amino acids. Germline CDR1 reads SGHTA; CDR2 reads FQGNSA. V shed 2 bases and J shed 6 bases, with 16 bases lying between them. Based on the CDR3 plus reference TRBV7-2 and TRBJ2-2, the full variable domain is GAGVSQSPSNKVTEKGKDVELRCDPISGHTALYWYRQSLGQGLEFLIYFQGNSAPDKSGLPSDRFSAERTGGSVSTLTIQRTQQEDSAVYLCASSLPSVGGPGELFFGEGSRLTVL.

This chain joins TRBV15 and TRBJ2-7; 8 bases fit TRBD2. With V trimmed by 1 base and J by 7 bases, 6 bases remained unmatched. The CDR3 runs to 14 residues. Germline V gives CDR1 LNHNV, CDR2 YYDKDF (reference sequence). CDR3 DNA: TGTGCCACCAGCAGAGCGGGAGGGCCTCGTGAGCAGTACTTC. This encodes CATSRAGGPREQYF.

About this clone: The junction does not match germline at one end; this may be a read error. The chain couples TRBV7-9 to TRBJ1-3; a weak D match, TRBD1 (5 bases). Germline V gene data show CDR1 as SEHNR and CDR2 as FQNEAQ (reference sequence). This CDR3 region has 16 residues. The CDR3 DNA is TGTTCCAGCAGCTTTGAGGTCGGGACTTCTGGAAACACCATATATTTT. As protein: CSSSFEVGTSGNTIYF.

This clone appeared a few times. This same CDR3 is encoded by further DNA sequences in the sample. The chain carries TRBV6-5 and TRBJ2-5; 11 bases map to TRBD2. Germline assignment: CDR1 MNHEY and CDR2 SVGAGI. V was clipped by 10 bases and J by 5 bases; unmatched bases: 9. The CDR3 extends over 14 amino acids. CDR3 region: CATCTGTSGETQYF. CDR3 nucleotide sequence: TGTGCCACCTGTACCGGGACTAGCGGCGAGACCCAGTACTTC.

The chain employs TRBV7-9 and TRBJ2-7, with 7 bases identical to TRBD1. V lost 4 bases and J lost 11; bases outside the gene matches: 11. Germline CDR1 SEHNR, CDR2 FQNEAQ (reference sequence). The CDR3 runs 13 residues. CDR3 protein: CASSSSIGTAKYF. Written as DNA, the CDR3 is TGTGCCAGCAGCTCTTCAATCGGGACAGCAAAGTACTTC.

The chain carries TRBV6-6 and TRBJ2-7; D perhaps matches TRBD2 (5 bases). The CDR3 sequence is 13 residues long. Germline assignment: CDR1 MNHNY and CDR2 SVGAGI (reference sequence). Trimming removed 5 bases from V and 4 bases from J, with 12 bases in between. Here the CDR3 DNA reads TGTGCCAGCAGTCAACCCAGCGGATACGAGCAGTACTTC. Protein sequence: CASSQPSGYEQYF.

Concerning this clone itself: Additional DNA sequences in this sample encode the identical CDR3. This chain joins TRBV7-2 and TRBJ1-3, with D hard to call. The V end lost 0 bases, the J end lost 0 bases, and 6 bases lay between the germline ends. The CDR3 has 15 amino acids. CDR1 and CDR2 from the germline V gene are SGHTA and FQGNSA. DNA of the CDR3: TGTGCCAGCAGCTTAGCGGGAGGCTCTGGAAACACCATATATTTT. Translated, it gives CASSLAGGSGNTIYF.